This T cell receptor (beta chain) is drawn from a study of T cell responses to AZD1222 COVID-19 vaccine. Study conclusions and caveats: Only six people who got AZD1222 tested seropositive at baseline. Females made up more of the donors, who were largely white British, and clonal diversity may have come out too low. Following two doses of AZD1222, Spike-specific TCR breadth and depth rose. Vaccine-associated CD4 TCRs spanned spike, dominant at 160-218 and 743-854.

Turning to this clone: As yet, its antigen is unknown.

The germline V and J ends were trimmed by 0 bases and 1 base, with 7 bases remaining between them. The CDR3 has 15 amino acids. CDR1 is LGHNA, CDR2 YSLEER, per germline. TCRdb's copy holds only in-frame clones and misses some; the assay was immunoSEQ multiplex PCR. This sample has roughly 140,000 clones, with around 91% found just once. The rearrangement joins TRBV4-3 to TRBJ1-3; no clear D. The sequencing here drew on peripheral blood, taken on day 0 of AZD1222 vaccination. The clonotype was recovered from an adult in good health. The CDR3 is CASSQDPASGNTIYF. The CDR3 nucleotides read TGCGCCAGCAGCCAAGATCCGGCTTCTGGAAACACCATATATTTT.